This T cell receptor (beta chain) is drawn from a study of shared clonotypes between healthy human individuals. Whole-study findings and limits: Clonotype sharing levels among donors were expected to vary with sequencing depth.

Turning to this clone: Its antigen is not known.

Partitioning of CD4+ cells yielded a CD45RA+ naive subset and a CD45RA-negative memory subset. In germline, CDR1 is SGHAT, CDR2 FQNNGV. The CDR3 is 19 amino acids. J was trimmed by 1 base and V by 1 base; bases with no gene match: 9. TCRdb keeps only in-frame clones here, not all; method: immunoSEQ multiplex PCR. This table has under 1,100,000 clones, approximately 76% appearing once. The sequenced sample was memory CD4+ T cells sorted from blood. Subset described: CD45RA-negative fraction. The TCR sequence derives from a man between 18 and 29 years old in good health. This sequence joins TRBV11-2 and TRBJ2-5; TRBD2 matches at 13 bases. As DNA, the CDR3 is TGTGCCAGCAGCTTAGCCCCGACTAGCGGGGGGCCGTCCCAAGAGACCCAGTACTTC. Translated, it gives CASSLAPTSGGPSQETQYF.